Below are 16 T cell receptor beta chains sequenced from a single sample in a study of shared clonotypes between healthy human individuals (TCRdb year 2020). Libraries were prepared through the immunoSEQ multiplex PCR assay. TCRdb took this table from immuneACCESS and kept in-frame rearrangements with V and J called. Such tables lack part of the clones; where checked against another copy, unresolved V genes explain under half of the gap, and the rest is unexplained. The sample records around 500,000 clones, about 72% of which are singletons. About 11% of the sample comes from the top ten. The material sequenced was PBMCs. The origin of the receptors is a woman aged 40 to 55 in good health. Some clones in this sample may be carry-over from other donors' samples.

This chain uses TRBV19 with TRBJ1-1; no firm D call. The CDR3 consists of 12 residues. CDR1 is LNHDA, CDR2 SQIVND, per germline (reference sequence). The V and J ends lost 5 bases and 1 base respectively, with 5 bases between them. The CDR3 DNA sequence: TGTGCCAGTAGTCCAGGGAACACTGAAGCTTTCTTT. This translates into CASSPGNTEAFF.

The chain is built from TRBV30 and TRBJ1-4; D gene uncertain. CDR1 and CDR2 (germline): GTSNPN, SVGIG (reference sequence). The CDR3 totals 15 residues. Trimming took 5 bases from V and 5 from J, leaving 18 bases between them. The CDR3 loop reads CAWSPPGSLNEKLFF. The CDR3 DNA reads as TGTGCCTGGTCCCCTCCGGGCAGCTTGAATGAAAAACTGTTTTTT.

CDR3 amino acids: CASSMTSGSTDTQYF. The CDR3 nucleotides read TGTGCCAGCAGCATGACTAGCGGGAGCACAGATACGCAGTATTTT. The chain has TRBV7-7 and TRBJ2-3; TRBD2 matches 10 bases. The V segment lost 5 bases and the J segment 0 bases; nucleotides outside the gene matches: 2. The CDR3 extends over 15 amino acids. Germline V gives CDR1 SSHAT, CDR2 FNYEAQ (reference sequence).

For the CDR3, the DNA is TGTGCCAGCAACCGAATGGAGACCCAGTACTTC. Protein: CASNRMETQYF. The V and J genes are TRBV7-9 and TRBJ2-5; no clear D. V lost 7 bases, J lost 5 bases, and 8 bases lay in between. The length of the CDR3 is 11 residues. Germline V gene sequence: CDR1 SEHNR, CDR2 FQNEAQ (reference sequence). Supplemented by reference TRBV7-9 and TRBJ2-5, the full variable domain reads DTGVSQNPRHKITKRGQNVTFRCDPISEHNRLYWYRQTLGQGPEFLTYFQNEAQLEKSRLLSDRFSAERPKGSFSTLEIQRTEQGDSAMYLCASNRMETQYFGPGTRLLVL.

The rearrangement uses TRBV27 and TRBJ2-3; unclear D gene. V was trimmed by 6 bases and J by 0 bases, leaving 7 bases between them. There are 13 residues in the CDR3. Germline V lookup: CDR1 MNHEY, CDR2 SMNVEV (reference sequence). CDR3 loop: CASRSISTDTQYF. CDR3 DNA sequence: TGTGCCAGCAGATCGATAAGCACAGATACGCAGTATTTT.

The CDR3 nucleotides read TGTGCCAGCAGCTCAGTAGCGGGAGGGCGGGAGGAGCAGTTCTTC. As protein: CASSSVAGGREEQFF. The rearrangement links TRBV7-3 to TRBJ2-1; 11 nucleotides agree with TRBD2. The trim removed 4 bases at V and 10 bases at J, leaving 9 bases unmatched. CDR1 and CDR2 from the germline V gene are SGHTA and FQGTGA. The CDR3 sequence is 15 residues long.

The genes are TRBV2 and TRBJ2-1; 11 nucleotides agree with TRBD2. Trimming removed 5 bases from V and 6 bases from J; junction bases left unmatched: 6. The germline V gene has CDR1 SNHLY and CDR2 FYNNEI. This CDR3 region has 15 residues. CDR3 nucleotide sequence: TGTGCCAGCAGTCCCCTAGCGGGAGGCCCCAATGAGCAGTTCTTC. Protein sequence: CASSPLAGGPNEQFF.

CDR3 loop: CASSQDREINGELFF. The CDR3 nucleotides are TGCGCCAGCAGCCAAGACCGGGAGATTAACGGGGAGCTGTTTTTT. The chain joins TRBV4-3 to TRBJ2-2; possibly TRBD2 for D (6 bases). This CDR3 spans 15 amino acids. Trimming removed 0 bases from V and 7 bases from J, with 12 bases in between. Germline V gene lookup returns CDR1 LGHNA and CDR2 YSLEER.

As concerns this clone: An end of the junction does not agree with germline; a read error may underlie this. Written as DNA, the CDR3 is TGTGCTAGCAGCCGGACTAGCGGGTCCTACAATGAGCAGTTCTTC. As protein: CASSRTSGSYNEQFF. V and J are TRBV7-7 and TRBJ2-1; the match to TRBD2 covers 11 bases. There are 15 residues in the CDR3. The germline gives CDR1 SSHAT, CDR2 FNYEAQ (reference sequence). The full variable domain, rest sourced from reference TRBV7-7 and TRBJ2-1, is GAGVSQSPRYKVTKRGQDVTLRCDPISSHATLYWYQQALGQGPEFLTYFNYEAQPDKSGLPSDRFSAERPEGSISTLTIQRTEQRDSAMYRCASSRTSGSYNEQFFGPGTRLTVL.

The rearrangement joins TRBV30 to TRBJ2-4, with D perhaps TRBD1 (6 bases). This CDR3 has 14 amino acids. The ends were cut back, 4 bases at V and 3 bases at J, with 13 bases in the middle. Germline V gene sequence: CDR1 GTSNPN, CDR2 SVGIG (reference sequence). CDR3 bases: TGTGCCTGGACAGGGGTCCTAGGCAAAAACATTCAGTACTTC. As protein: CAWTGVLGKNIQYF.

The chain joins TRBV28 to TRBJ2-7, with D tentatively TRBD2 (5 bases). The germline V and J ends were trimmed by 4 bases and 4 bases, with 17 bases remaining between them. The CDR3 extends over 15 amino acids. Germline CDR1 MDHEN, CDR2 SYDVKM. The DNA of the CDR3 is TGTGCCAGCAGTTGGGCAGTCAGCCGGGATTACGAGCAGTACTTC. It codes for CASSWAVSRDYEQYF.

This rearrangement joins TRBV5-1 to TRBJ1-3; D is ambiguous. The CDR3 length is 15 residues. Germline V gene lookup returns CDR1 SGHRS and CDR2 YFSETQ. Trimming pared 4 bases from V and 4 bases from J, leaving 15 bases between. The CDR3 protein is CASSPQGSQGNTIYF. DNA of the CDR3: TGCGCCAGCAGCCCCCAAGGCAGTCAAGGAAACACCATATATTTT.

This clone has ten or more counts. The V call is TRBV5-8, the J call TRBJ2-7; D is unclear. The germline gives CDR1 SGHTS, CDR2 YDEGEE. V lost 1 base and J 4 bases, leaving 18 bases between the germline ends. The length of the CDR3 is 16 residues. CDR3 nucleotides: TGTGCCAGCAGCTTGTTATCGGGCTCCTACACTTACGAGCAGTACTTC. This codes for CASSLLSGSYTYEQYF.

This clone was detected a few times. The V and J genes are TRBV5-1 and TRBJ1-1; a possible D gene is TRBD1 (5 bases). Germline assignment: CDR1 SGHRS and CDR2 YFSETQ. The CDR3 has 13 amino acids. Deletions cut 2 bases from V and 5 bases from J, with 10 bases between. CDR3 protein: CASSFKGSTEAFF. The CDR3 region has the DNA TGCGCCAGCAGCTTTAAGGGGAGTACTGAAGCTTTCTTT.

The rearrangement links TRBV28 to TRBJ2-2; D is tentatively TRBD1 or TRBD2 (5 bases each). With 4 bases removed from V and 4 bases from J, the gap between germline ends came to 13 bases. There are 15 residues in the CDR3. Per germline, CDR1 MDHEN and CDR2 SYDVKM. DNA of the CDR3: TGTGCCAGCAGTTCCTATGCTGGGGGCACCGGGGAGCTGTTTTTT. Protein: CASSSYAGGTGELFF.

The chain carries TRBV28 and TRBJ2-2; 7 bases align to TRBD2. V trimming: 6 bases; J trimming: 4 bases; junction bases outside the gene matches: 5. Per germline, CDR1 MDHEN and CDR2 SYDVKM. CDR3 length: 14 residues. CDR3 in DNA: TGTGCCAGCAGGACGGGAGGTTCCACCGGGGAGCTGTTTTTT. Translation: CASRTGGSTGELFF. Supplemented by reference TRBV28 and TRBJ2-2, the full variable domain reads DVKVTQSSRYLVKRTGEKVFLECVQDMDHENMFWYRQDPGLGLRLIYFSYDVKMKEKGDIPEGYSVSREKKERFSLILESASTNQTSMYLCASRTGGSTGELFFGEGSRLTVL.